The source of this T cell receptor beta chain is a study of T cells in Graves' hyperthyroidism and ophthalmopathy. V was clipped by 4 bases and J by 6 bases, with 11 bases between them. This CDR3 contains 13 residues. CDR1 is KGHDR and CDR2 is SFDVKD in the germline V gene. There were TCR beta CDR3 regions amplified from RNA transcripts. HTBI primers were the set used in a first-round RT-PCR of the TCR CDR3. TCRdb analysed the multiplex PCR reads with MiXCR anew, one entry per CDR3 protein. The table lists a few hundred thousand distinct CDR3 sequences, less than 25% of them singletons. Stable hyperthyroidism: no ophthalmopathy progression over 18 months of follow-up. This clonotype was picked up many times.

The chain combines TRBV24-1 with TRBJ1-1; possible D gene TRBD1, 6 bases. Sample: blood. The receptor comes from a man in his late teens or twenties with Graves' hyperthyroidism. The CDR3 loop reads CATSETGQSEAFF. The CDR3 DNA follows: TGTGCCACCAGTGAAACCGGACAGTCTGAAGCTTTCTTT.